The 8 T cell receptor beta chains reported below all come from one sample, sequenced in a study of blood T cells in healthy people across ages. PCR was performed a second time for about 7 to 11 cycles using a sample-barcoded 5' primer and a J-beta primer mix. Via MiXCR, TCRdb re-called the 5' RACE reads, giving one row per CDR3 protein. The sample includes 850,000 or so distinct CDR3 sequences, 25% to 35% of them seen just once. Sequenced: blood. The receptors here all came from a woman aged 80 or over in good health.

This clonotype was observed at least ten times. V is TRBV3-1 and J is TRBJ2-5; D is ambiguous. Per germline, CDR1 LGHDT and CDR2 YNNKEL (reference sequence). CDR3 length: 15 amino acids. Between the trimmed V and J ends, which lost 0 bases and 4 bases, there was a span of 12 bases. The CDR3 coding sequence is TGTGCCAGCAGCCAAGACCGACGTAACTCAGAGACCCAGTACTTC. Translated: CASSQDRRNSETQYF.

In the case of this clonotype: One base away lies a much larger clone, so this may be a sequencing read error. The rearrangement uses TRBV3-1 and TRBJ2-3; TRBD1 matches at 9 bases. Germline V gene lookup returns CDR1 LGHDT and CDR2 YNNKEL (reference sequence). CDR3 size: 16 residues. CDR3 bases: TGTGCCGGCAGCCAGCAGAGGACAGGGGTCACAGATACGCAGTATTTT. Protein: CAGSQQRTGVTDTQYF.

This chain joins TRBV6-2 or TRBV6-3 and TRBJ2-1; the match to TRBD2 covers 11 bases. This CDR3 is built from 15 residues. The trim removed 6 bases at V and 6 bases at J, leaving 7 bases unmatched. Germline CDR1 and CDR2: MNHEY and SVGEGT. The CDR3 nucleotides read TGTGCCAGCAGAACTAGCGGGGGTAACTTCAATGAGCAGTTCTTC. Translated: CASRTSGGNFNEQFF.

This clonotype was detected ten times or more. The chain recombines TRBV2 with TRBJ2-3, with a tentative D call TRBD2 (6 bases). The V end was cut by 4 bases, the J end by 1 base, with 9 bases between. This CDR3 is 14 amino acids long. Germline lookup yields CDR1 SNHLY and CDR2 FYNNEI. The CDR3 loop is CASSGKRGTDTQYF. The CDR3 coding sequence is TGTGCCAGCAGTGGAAAGCGGGGCACAGATACGCAGTATTTT.

This clonotype showed up just once. V usage is TRBV7-9 and J usage is TRBJ2-2; D remains ambiguous. With 2 bases removed from V and 6 bases from J, the gap between germline ends came to 10 bases. Germline V gene lookup returns CDR1 SEHNR and CDR2 FQNEAQ (reference sequence). CDR3 length equals 14 residues. This chain's CDR3 is CASSLTVYSGELFF. CDR3 coding DNA: TGTGCCAGCAGCTTAACAGTCTATTCCGGGGAGCTGTTTTTT.

The genes are TRBV7-9 and TRBJ2-1; D ambiguous. Germline loops: CDR1 SEHNR, CDR2 FQNEAQ (reference sequence). The V end lost 5 bases, the J end lost 9 bases, and 8 bases lay between the germline ends. This CDR3 comprises 11 residues. In nucleotides, the CDR3 is TGTGCCAGCAGCCTGCAGATTGAGCAGTTCTTC. Translating it yields CASSLQIEQFF.

This clonotype was counted at least ten times. V gene TRBV10-1 combines with J gene TRBJ2-5; D is unresolved. The CDR3 has 12 residues. CDR1 is WNHNN and CDR2 is SYGVQD in the germline V gene (reference sequence). V was shortened by 3 bases and J by 5 bases, with 7 bases between the two germline ends. CDR3 in DNA: TGCGCCAGCAGTGATGCTCCGGAGACCCAGTACTTC. It specifies CASSDAPETQYF.

This clonotype was counted a few times. The junction departs from the called germline gene at one end, perhaps through a read error. This sequence joins TRBV12-3 or TRBV12-4 and TRBJ2-7; 10 positions agree with TRBD2. The CDR3 runs to 14 residues. This CDR3 reads CAGSMEGLATEQYF. CDR3 sequence (DNA): TGTGCCGGCAGCATGGAGGGACTAGCGACCGAGCAGTACTTC.